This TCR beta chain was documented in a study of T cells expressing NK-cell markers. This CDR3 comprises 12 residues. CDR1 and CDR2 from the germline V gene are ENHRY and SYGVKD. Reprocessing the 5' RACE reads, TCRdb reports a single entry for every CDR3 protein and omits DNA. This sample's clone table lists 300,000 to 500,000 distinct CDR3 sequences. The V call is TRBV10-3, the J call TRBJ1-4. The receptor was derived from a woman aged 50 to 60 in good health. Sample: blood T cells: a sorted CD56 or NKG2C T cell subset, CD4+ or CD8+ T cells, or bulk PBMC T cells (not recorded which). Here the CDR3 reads CAISPEGEKLFF.